This T cell receptor beta chain was captured in a study of blood T cell repertoires in COVID-19. In the study overall: Sites across the United States, Italy and Spain contributed samples from acute and convalescent COVID-19. From T cells, B-cell-depleted T cells, or PBMCs came the material, which was cDNA or gDNA.

In the study's own analysis: Reference gene primer amplification gave estimated nucleated cell counts. Using immunoSEQ multiplex PCR, the repertoire was profiled, and TCRdb retains in-frame clones only, with some absent. V and J calls and clone size are copied from that table; D and trimming were computed from the DNA. The sample yields about 180,000 clones, approximately 80% seen once. Germline assignment: CDR1 KGHSH and CDR2 LQKENI. The CDR3 is 14 residues long. Trimming cost V 1 base and J 4 bases; bases outside gene matches: 4. V usage is TRBV18 and J usage is TRBJ2-7; 7 bases match TRBD1. The specimen sequenced was peripheral blood. This receptor was obtained from a human donor in a cohort sampled during active COVID-19. CDR3 residues: CASSPQGARYEQYF. DNA for the CDR3: TGTGCCAGCTCACCACAGGGGGCGCGGTACGAGCAGTACTTC.